The 3 T cell receptor beta chains below were found in one sample sequenced in a study of lymphopenia after photon versus proton radiotherapy. Libraries were prepared by immunoSEQ multiplex PCR; TCRdb keeps only in-frame clonotypes and omits some of them. The sample has about 50,000 clones, under 95% seen once. The material sequenced was peripheral blood, taken from a patient treated with photon-based radiotherapy. Source of these receptors: a middle-aged woman with cholangiocarcinoma.

This chain uses TRBV7-9 with TRBJ2-1; tentatively, D is TRBD2 (5 bases). The CDR3 totals 15 residues. With 2 bases removed from V and 0 bases from J, the gap between germline ends came to 8 bases. Germline values: CDR1 SEHNR, CDR2 FQNEAQ (reference sequence). CDR3 sequence reads: CASSLPGVSYNEQFF. The CDR3 coding sequence is TGTGCCAGCAGCTTACCCGGGGTCTCCTACAATGAGCAGTTCTTC.

The chain recombines TRBV6-1 with TRBJ1-5; TRBD1 agrees at 10 bases. Unmatched junction bases numbered 6, after V lost 5 bases and J lost 5 bases. The CDR3 runs to 15 residues. Germline assignment: CDR1 MNHNS and CDR2 SASEGT. CDR3: CASSLTDRGHQPQHF. CDR3 coding DNA: TGTGCCAGCAGTCTTACCGACAGGGGGCATCAGCCCCAGCATTTT.

This chain links TRBV5-1 with TRBJ1-1; D gene ambiguous. The CDR3 is made up of 14 amino acids. Looked up from germline, CDR1 is SGHRS and CDR2 is YFSETQ. V was clipped by 0 bases and J by 1 base, with 7 bases between them. The CDR3: CASSLVQANTEAFF. The CDR3 DNA sequence: TGCGCCAGCAGCTTGGTCCAAGCGAACACTGAAGCTTTCTTT. Full variable domain (remainder filled in from reference TRBV5-1 and TRBJ1-1): KAGVTQTPRYLIKTRGQQVTLSCSPISGHRSVSWYQQTPGQGLQFLFEYFSETQRNKGNFPGRFSGRQFSNSRSEMNVSTLELGDSALYLCASSLVQANTEAFFGQGTRLTVV.